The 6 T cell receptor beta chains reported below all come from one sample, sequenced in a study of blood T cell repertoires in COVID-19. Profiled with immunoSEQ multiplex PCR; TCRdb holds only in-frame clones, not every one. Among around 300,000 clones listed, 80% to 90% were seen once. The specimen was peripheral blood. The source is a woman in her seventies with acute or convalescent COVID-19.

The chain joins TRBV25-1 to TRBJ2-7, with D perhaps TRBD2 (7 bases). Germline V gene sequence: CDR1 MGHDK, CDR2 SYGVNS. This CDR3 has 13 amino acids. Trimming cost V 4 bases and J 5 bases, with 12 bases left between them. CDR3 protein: CASSAGGRNEQYF. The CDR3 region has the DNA TGTGCCAGCAGTGCGGGGGGCCGGAACGAGCAGTACTTC.

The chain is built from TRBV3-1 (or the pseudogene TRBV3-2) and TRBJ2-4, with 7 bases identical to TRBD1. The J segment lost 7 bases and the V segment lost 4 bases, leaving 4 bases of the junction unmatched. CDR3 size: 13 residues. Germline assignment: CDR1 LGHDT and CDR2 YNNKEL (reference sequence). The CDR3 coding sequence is TGTGCCAGCAGCCCATTGACAGGGAACATTCAGTACTTC. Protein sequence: CASSPLTGNIQYF.

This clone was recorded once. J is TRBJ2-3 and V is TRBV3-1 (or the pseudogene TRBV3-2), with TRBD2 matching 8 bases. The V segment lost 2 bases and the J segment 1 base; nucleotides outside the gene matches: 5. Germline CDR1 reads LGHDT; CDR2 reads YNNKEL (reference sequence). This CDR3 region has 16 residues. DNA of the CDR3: TGTGCCAGCAGCCAACGCACAGCGGGGGGCACAGATACGCAGTATTTT. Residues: CASSQRTAGGTDTQYF.

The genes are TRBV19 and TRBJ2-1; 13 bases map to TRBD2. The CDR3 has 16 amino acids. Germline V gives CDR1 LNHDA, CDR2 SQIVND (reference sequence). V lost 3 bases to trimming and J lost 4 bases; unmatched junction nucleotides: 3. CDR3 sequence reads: CASSMQGLAGYNEQFF. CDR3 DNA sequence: TGTGCCAGTAGTATGCAGGGACTAGCGGGGTACAATGAGCAGTTCTTC.

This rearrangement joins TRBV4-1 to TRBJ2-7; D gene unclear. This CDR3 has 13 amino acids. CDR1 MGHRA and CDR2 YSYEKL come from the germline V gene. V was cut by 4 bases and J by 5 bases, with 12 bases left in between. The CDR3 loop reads CASSLWPSNEQYF. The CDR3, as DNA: TGCGCCAGCAGCCTGTGGCCCTCAAACGAGCAGTACTTC.

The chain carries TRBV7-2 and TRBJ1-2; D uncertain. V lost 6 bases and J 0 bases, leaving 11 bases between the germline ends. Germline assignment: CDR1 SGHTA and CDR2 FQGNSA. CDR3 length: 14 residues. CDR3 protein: CASSSRVANYGYTF. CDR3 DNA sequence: TGTGCCAGCAGTTCCCGGGTAGCTAACTATGGCTACACCTTC.